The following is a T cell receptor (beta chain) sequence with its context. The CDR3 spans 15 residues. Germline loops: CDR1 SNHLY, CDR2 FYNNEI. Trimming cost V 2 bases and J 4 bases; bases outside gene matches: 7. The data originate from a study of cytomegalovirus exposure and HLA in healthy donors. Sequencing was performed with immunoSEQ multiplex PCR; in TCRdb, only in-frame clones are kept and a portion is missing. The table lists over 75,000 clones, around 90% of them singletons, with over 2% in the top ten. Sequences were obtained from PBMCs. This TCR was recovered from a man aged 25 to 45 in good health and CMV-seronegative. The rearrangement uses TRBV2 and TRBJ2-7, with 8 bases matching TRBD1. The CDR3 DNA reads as TGTGCCAGCAGTGAACAGCGGACAGGGAATTACGAGCAGTACTTC. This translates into CASSEQRTGNYEQYF.